The 24 T cell receptor beta chains in this list originate from one sample, sequenced in a study of blood T cells in healthy people across ages. The use of a sample-barcoded 5' primer and a J-beta primer mix characterized a second PCR of about 7 to 12 cycles. Using its own MiXCR run on the 5' RACE reads, TCRdb lists one record per CDR3 protein. The sample has approximately 1.5 million distinct CDR3 sequences, 30% to 40% seen once; the top ten hold 10% to 12%. Sequenced sample: blood. The source of these receptors is a woman aged 30 to 39 in good health.

This clonotype was detected many times. The CDR3 spells CSVGSGGNNEQFF. CDR3 nucleotide sequence: TGCAGCGTTGGTAGCGGGGGGAACAATGAGCAGTTCTTC. This sequence joins TRBV29-1 and TRBJ2-1; TRBD2 matches 10 bases. V gave up 4 bases and J gave up 5 bases; unmatched junction bases: 2. Germline CDR1 SQVTM, CDR2 ANQGSEA. This CDR3 comprises 13 residues.

The genes are TRBV9 and TRBJ2-1, with TRBD2 identical over 12 bases. Germline-derived CDR1 and CDR2 are SGDLS and YYNGEE. The CDR3 spans 17 residues. The V segment lost 0 bases and the J segment 2 bases; nucleotides outside the gene matches: 3. In nucleotides, the CDR3 is TGTGCCAGCAGCGTAGCTACTAGCGGGGGGCCCTACAATGAGCAGTTCTTC. Translating gives CASSVATSGGPYNEQFF. The full variable domain, completed using reference TRBV9 and TRBJ2-1, is DSGVTQTPKHLITATGQRVTLRCSPRSGDLSVYWYQQSLDQGLQFLIQYYNGEERAKGNILERFSAQQFPDLHSELNLSSLELGDSALYFCASSVATSGGPYNEQFFGPGTRLTVL.

Remarks on this clonotype: This may stem from a read error, because a much larger clone lies one nucleotide away. The J gene is TRBJ2-1, the V gene TRBV5-1, with 12 bases aligning to TRBD2. The CDR3 length is 18 residues. Germline V CDR1 and CDR2: SGHRS, YFSETQ. The CDR3 DNA sequence: TGCGACAGCAGCTTGGAAACTAGCGGGGGGCATTACTACAATGAGCAGTTCTTC. Encoded protein: CDSSLETSGGHYYNEQFF. Drawing the rest from reference TRBV5-1 and TRBJ2-1, the complete variable domain is KAGVTQTPRYLIKTRGQQVTLSCSPISGHRSVSWYQQTPGQGLQFLFEYFSETQRNKGNFPGRFSGRQFSNSRSEMNVSTLELGDSALYLCDSSLETSGGHYYNEQFFGPGTRLTVL.

The gene calls are TRBV20-1 and TRBJ2-1; 7 nucleotides align to TRBD1. With V trimmed by 6 bases and J by 2 bases, 10 bases remained unmatched. The length of the CDR3 is 15 residues. Per the germline V gene, CDR1 is DFQATT and CDR2 is SNEGSKA (reference sequence). For the CDR3, the DNA is TGCAGTGCAAGGTTCCGGGACAGTGCCTACAATGAGCAGTTCTTC. It translates to CSARFRDSAYNEQFF.

In this sample, this clonotype turned up a few times. The chain uses TRBV12-5 and TRBJ2-2; D may be TRBD1 (5 bases). Germline V lookup: CDR1 LGHNT, CDR2 FRNRAP. The CDR3 extends over 16 amino acids. V was clipped by 3 bases and J by 0 bases, with 11 bases between them. The CDR3 here is CASGFLTESNTGELFF. CDR3 nucleotide sequence: TGTGCTAGTGGTTTTCTGACAGAATCGAACACCGGGGAGCTGTTTTTT.

The chain uses TRBV12-3 or TRBV12-4 and TRBJ2-3; 7 positions agree with TRBD2. With V trimmed by 8 bases and J by 2 bases, 7 bases remained unmatched. This CDR3 is 14 amino acids long. CDR3 nucleotide sequence: TGTGCCAGCCGATGGGCGGGGGACACAGATACGCAGTATTTT. Protein: CASRWAGDTDTQYF.

CDR3 sequence reads: CSARDLLAGAYEQYF. CDR3 DNA: TGCAGTGCTAGAGATTTACTAGCGGGAGCCTACGAGCAGTACTTC. This chain uses TRBV20-1 with TRBJ2-7; 11 bases fit TRBD2. Germline CDR1 and CDR2: DFQATT and SNEGSKA (reference sequence). The CDR3 covers 15 residues. Losses at the gene ends were 0 bases for V and 2 bases for J; bases not matched to a gene: 3.

This clonotype was seen a single time. The rearrangement uses TRBV20-1 and TRBJ2-1, with 8 positions matching TRBD1. V shed 6 bases and J 7 bases; nucleotides not matched to a gene: 8. This CDR3 is 13 amino acids long. CDR1 is DFQATT and CDR2 is SNEGSKA in the germline V gene (reference sequence). The CDR3 loop is CSAGQGYENEQFF. The CDR3 bases are TGCAGTGCAGGACAGGGTTATGAAAATGAGCAGTTCTTC.

Worth noting for this clonotype: Its ends do not fully match the called genes, so a read error is possible. The gene calls are TRBV5-1 and TRBJ1-5, with D uncertain. The CDR3 runs to 15 residues. Looked up from germline, CDR1 is SGHRS and CDR2 is YFSETQ. CDR3 protein: CASSFGERYDQPQHF. CDR3 bases: TGCGCAAGCAGCTTCGGTGAGCGATACGATCAGCCCCAGCATTTT.

This clonotype was counted a few times. The chain recombines TRBV3-1 with TRBJ2-1, with 10 bases identical to TRBD2. The V gene's germline CDR1 is LGHDT and CDR2 YNNKEL (reference sequence). The CDR3 is made up of 15 amino acids. The V and J ends lost 1 base and 8 bases, in that order; junction bases with no gene match: 5. The CDR3 reads CASSQGPSGSDEQFF. CDR3 nucleotides: TGTGCCAGCAGCCAAGGCCCTAGCGGGAGTGATGAGCAGTTCTTC.

The chain joins TRBV20-1 to TRBJ2-5; no definite D call. The CDR3 is 14 residues long. Trimming took 0 bases from V and 2 from J, leaving 10 bases between them. The germline V gene has CDR1 DFQATT and CDR2 SNEGSKA (reference sequence). CDR3 DNA sequence: TGCAGTGCTAGAGATAGGGCTTCTCAAGAGACCCAGTACTTC. It codes for CSARDRASQETQYF.

This clonotype showed up just once. A read error may explain this, as a much larger clone is one base away. CDR3 protein: CAISGKASGNYNEQFF. CDR3 DNA sequence: TGTGCCATCAGTGGGAAAGCTAGCGGGAACTACAATGAGCAGTTCTTC. The rearrangement joins TRBV10-3 to TRBJ2-1; 9 bases match TRBD2. The CDR3 is made up of 16 amino acids. Germline V gives CDR1 ENHRY, CDR2 SYGVKD. Trimming cost V 4 bases and J 3 bases; bases outside gene matches: 7.

This clonotype was counted ten times or more. The V gene is TRBV20-1, the J gene TRBJ2-1, with a possible D match to TRBD2 (6 bases). Deletions cut 3 bases from V and 9 bases from J, with 12 bases between. There are 12 residues in the CDR3. CDR1 DFQATT and CDR2 SNEGSKA come from the germline V gene (reference sequence). CDR3 residues: CSARTSFGEQFF. CDR3 DNA: TGCAGTGCTAGGACTAGTTTTGGTGAGCAGTTCTTC.

V usage is TRBV18 and J usage is TRBJ2-7; either TRBD1 or TRBD2 may supply D (5 bases each). CDR1 KGHSH and CDR2 LQKENI come from the germline V gene. The V gene lost 1 base and the J gene lost 3 bases, with 16 bases spanning the gap. This CDR3 is built from 16 residues. CDR3 loop: CASSPLPGTSGYEQYF. DNA for the CDR3: TGTGCCAGCTCACCACTGCCGGGGACCAGCGGCTACGAGCAGTACTTC.

The V and J genes are TRBV29-1 and TRBJ1-4; tentative D call: TRBD1 (5 bases). Germline CDR1 is SQVTM and CDR2 is ANQGSEA. There are 14 residues in the CDR3. This chain's CDR3 is CRRKRGGGREKLFF. CDR3 sequence (DNA): TGCAGACGCAAACGGGGGGGAGGACGAGAAAAACTGTTTTTT.

This clonotype was recorded many times. The chain's CDR3 is CASSVITSSYNEQFF. Written as DNA, the CDR3 is TGTGCCAGCAGCGTTATCACAAGCTCCTACAATGAGCAGTTCTTC. The chain combines TRBV9 with TRBJ2-1; no reliable D call. Germline assignment: CDR1 SGDLS and CDR2 YYNGEE. With 2 bases removed from V and 0 bases from J, the gap between germline ends came to 9 bases. The CDR3 totals 15 residues.

A note on this clonotype: Relative to the germline gene, one junction end is altered; a read error may explain this. This sequence joins TRBV7-3 and TRBJ1-1, with 8 bases lining up with TRBD1. This CDR3 has 13 amino acids. Per the germline V gene, CDR1 is SGHTA and CDR2 is FQGTGA. The CDR3 sequence: CASSSSGQGKAFF. In DNA, the CDR3 is TGCGCCAGCAGCTCAAGCGGACAGGGTAAAGCTTTCTTT.

CDR3 sequence reads: CSARVSRGRTYEQYF. For the CDR3, the DNA is TGCAGTGCTAGAGTTTCCAGGGGGCGCACCTACGAGCAGTACTTC. The rearrangement joins TRBV20-1 to TRBJ2-7, with 8 positions matching TRBD1. V lost 1 base and J lost 2; bases outside the gene matches: 7. The V gene's germline CDR1 is DFQATT and CDR2 SNEGSKA (reference sequence). The CDR3 is made up of 15 amino acids.

The CDR3 here is CASSKGQGLQYF. DNA of the CDR3: TGTGCCAGCAGCAAGGGGCAGGGGTTGCAGTACTTC. The V gene is TRBV6-2 or TRBV6-3, the J gene TRBJ2-7; perhaps TRBD1 as D (6 bases). Deletions cut 6 bases from V and 9 bases from J, with 15 bases between. There are 12 residues in the CDR3. Germline CDR1 is MNHEY and CDR2 is SVGEGT.

V usage is TRBV15 and J usage is TRBJ2-1; D remains ambiguous. V lost 3 bases and J 4 bases, leaving 13 bases between the germline ends. The CDR3 contains 15 residues. Per the germline V gene, CDR1 is LNHNV and CDR2 is YYDKDF (reference sequence). CDR3 region: CATSSQGPSYNEQFF. The CDR3 DNA reads as TGTGCCACCAGCAGTCAAGGACCCAGTTACAATGAGCAGTTCTTC. The full variable domain, in which reference TRBV15 and TRBJ2-1 provide the parts outside the CDR3, is DAMVIQNPRYQVTQFGKPVTLSCSQTLNHNVMYWYQQKSSQAPKLLFHYYDKDFNNEADTPDNFQSRRPNTSFCFLDIRSPGLGDTAMYLCATSSQGPSYNEQFFGPGTRLTVL.

The chain couples TRBV21-1 to TRBJ2-5. TRBV21-1 is given as a pseudogene. CDR3 length: 15 residues. The CDR3 here is CASSIQRDRQETQYF. CDR3 DNA: TGTGCCAGCAGCATCCAGCGAGATCGTCAAGAGACCCAGTACTTC.

The chain is built from TRBV3-1 and TRBJ2-7; unclear D gene. Germline assignment: CDR1 LGHDT and CDR2 YNNKEL (reference sequence). The CDR3 is 14 amino acids. Trimming took 5 bases from V and 5 from J, leaving 16 bases between them. CDR3 coding DNA: TGTGCCAGCAGCTCAGTCAGCAGACGCAACGAGCAGTACTTC. It specifies CASSSVSRRNEQYF.

This rearrangement joins TRBV28 to TRBJ1-5; no firm D call. Germline loops: CDR1 MDHEN, CDR2 SYDVKM. CDR3 length: 17 residues. Deletions cut 4 bases from V and 0 bases from J, with 16 bases between. The CDR3 DNA sequence: TGTGCCAGCAGTTACCCGGCGGGGTTCTATAGCAATCAGCCCCAGCATTTT. Its translation: CASSYPAGFYSNQPQHF.

This clonotype was counted only a few times. V usage is TRBV2 and J usage is TRBJ2-3; D unresolved. CDR3 size: 12 residues. V lost 4 bases to trimming and J lost 6 bases, with 8 bases between them. CDR1 is SNHLY and CDR2 is FYNNEI in the germline V gene. The DNA for the CDR3 is TGTGCCAGCAGTGGTATTCAGGATACGCAGTATTTT. It translates to CASSGIQDTQYF.